The rows below give T cell receptor beta chains drawn from one sample of a study of patients and donors after allogeneic stem cell transplantation. TCRdb itself ran the RT-PCR reads through MiXCR, one entry per CDR3 protein. The sample carries about 230,000 distinct CDR3 sequences, roughly an eighth recorded once. Source material: blood, either unsorted or a sorted T cell fraction (not recorded which). The receptors were gathered from a human donor who was either an allogeneic HSCT recipient or a stem cell or donor lymphocyte infusion donor (not recorded which). It is not recorded whose cells these are; they may come from a transplant donor. The conserved cysteine and the conserved F or W are not part of the CDR3 here. Each record gives: V gene, D gene, J gene, CDR3 protein. The D gene is left open where the match is weak.

v_call: TRBV12-3/TRBV12-4
d_call: TRBD1
j_call: TRBJ2-5
cdr3_aa: ASSFGGTGRGTQY

v_call: TRBV6-1
d_call: .
j_call: TRBJ2-3
cdr3_aa: ASSRTGTPTSTDTQY

v_call: TRBV11-2
d_call: .
j_call: TRBJ2-1
cdr3_aa: ASRGGGLYNEQF

v_call: TRBV18
d_call: .
j_call: TRBJ1-4
cdr3_aa: ASSPNKDRYSEKLF

v_call: TRBV6-6
d_call: .
j_call: TRBJ1-2
cdr3_aa: ASRIQDYT

v_call: TRBV3-1
d_call: TRBD2
j_call: TRBJ2-1
cdr3_aa: ASSQGQGGRKHNEQF

v_call: TRBV5-1
d_call: .
j_call: TRBJ2-7
cdr3_aa: ASSFTSLSSYEQY

v_call: TRBV20-1
d_call: .
j_call: TRBJ1-2
cdr3_aa: SASGARRGYGYT

v_call: TRBV5-1
d_call: .
j_call: TRBJ1-2
cdr3_aa: ASRPRGADNYGYT

v_call: TRBV9
d_call: TRBD1
j_call: TRBJ1-1
cdr3_aa: ASSTLDRGTEAF

v_call: TRBV20-1
d_call: .
j_call: TRBJ1-1
cdr3_aa: SVHGPTVRTEAF